This T cell receptor (beta chain) was recorded in a study of blood T cells in healthy people across ages. Study-level points and caveats: Per million T cells, TCR beta diversity dropped about linearly as age rose.

Many counts were recorded for this clonotype. Antigen: not known. Total RNA was extracted at no less than 5.5 micrograms per sample. Through a sample-barcoded 5' primer and a J-beta primer mix, a second PCR was run for roughly 6 to 11 cycles. Each cDNA molecule, via a template-switch adaptor with 12 random nucleotides, was tagged. TCRdb reprocessed the 5' RACE reads with MiXCR, giving one entry per CDR3 protein. The data show about a million distinct CDR3 sequences, 35% to 40% seen once. Sequenced input: blood. This TCR was sampled from a man younger than 35 in good health.

The CDR3 protein is CSASNRVQSYGYTF. CDR3 DNA: TGCAGTGCTAGCAACAGGGTTCAGTCGTATGGCTACACCTTC. The V and J genes are TRBV20-1 and TRBJ1-2, with D maybe TRBD1 (6 bases). The V and J ends lost 3 bases and 5 bases respectively, with 16 bases between them. The CDR3 length is 14 residues. From germline, CDR1 is DFQATT and CDR2 SNEGSKA (reference sequence).